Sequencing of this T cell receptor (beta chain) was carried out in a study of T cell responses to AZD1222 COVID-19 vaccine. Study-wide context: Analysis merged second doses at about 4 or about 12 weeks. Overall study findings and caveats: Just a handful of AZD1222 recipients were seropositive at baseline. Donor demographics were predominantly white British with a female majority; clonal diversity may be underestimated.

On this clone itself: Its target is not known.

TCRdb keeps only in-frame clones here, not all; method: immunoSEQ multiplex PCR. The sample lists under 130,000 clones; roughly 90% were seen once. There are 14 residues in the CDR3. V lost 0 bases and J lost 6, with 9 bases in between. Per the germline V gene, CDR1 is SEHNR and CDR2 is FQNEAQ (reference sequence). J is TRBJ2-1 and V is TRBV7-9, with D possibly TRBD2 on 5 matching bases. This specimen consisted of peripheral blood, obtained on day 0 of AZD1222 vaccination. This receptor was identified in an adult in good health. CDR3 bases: TGTGCCAGCAGCTTAGCGGGAGAGGGCAATGAGCAGTTCTTC. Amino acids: CASSLAGEGNEQFF. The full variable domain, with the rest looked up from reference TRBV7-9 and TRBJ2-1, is DTGVSQNPRHKITKRGQNVTFRCDPISEHNRLYWYRQTLGQGPEFLTYFQNEAQLEKSRLLSDRFSAERPKGSFSTLEIQRTEQGDSAMYLCASSLAGEGNEQFFGPGTRLTVL.